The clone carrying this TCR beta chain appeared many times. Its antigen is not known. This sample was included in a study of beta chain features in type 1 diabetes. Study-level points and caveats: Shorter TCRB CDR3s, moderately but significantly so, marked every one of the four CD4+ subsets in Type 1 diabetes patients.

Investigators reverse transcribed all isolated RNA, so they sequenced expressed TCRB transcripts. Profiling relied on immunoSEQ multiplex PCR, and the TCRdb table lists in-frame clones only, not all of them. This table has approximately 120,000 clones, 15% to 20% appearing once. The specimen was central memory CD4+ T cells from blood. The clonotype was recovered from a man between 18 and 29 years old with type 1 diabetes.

The chain's CDR3 is CASSGDYTLAKNIQYF. CDR3 DNA sequence: TGTGCCAGCAGTGGCGACTACACCTTAGCCAAAAACATTCAGTACTTC. The chain employs TRBV25-1 and TRBJ2-4, with a tentative D call TRBD2 (5 bases). This CDR3 contains 16 residues. Between the trimmed V and J ends, which lost 4 bases and 0 bases, there was a span of 13 bases. The germline CDR1 and CDR2 sequences are MGHDK and SYGVNS.